A single sample gave rise to the 20 T cell receptor beta chains below, sequenced in a study of metastatic and nonmetastatic thyroid tumors (dated by TCRdb to 2019 to 2021). No treatment had been received by any patient before thyroid surgery. Library preparation used PCR. TCRdb lists the instrument as Illumina HiSeq 4000. In-frame beta chains were kept once TCRdb had trimmed the public reads at Q25 with fastp and called clones with MiXCR. The sample table contains about 22,000 clones; only one count was recorded for around 23% of them. Of the sample, about 64% is held by the ten largest clones. The sequenced sample consisted of blood. The receptors stem from a male donor with papillary thyroid cancer or a benign thyroid nodule (not recorded which). Some clones in this sample may be carry-over from other donors' samples.

This clone appeared once. The chain links TRBV13 to TRBJ1-1; D remains ambiguous. The germline V and J ends were trimmed by 8 bases and 3 bases, with 7 bases remaining between them. The CDR3 has 11 amino acids. Germline CDR1 reads PRHDT; CDR2 reads FYEKMQ (reference sequence). CDR3 sequence: CASSPYTEAFF. CDR3 bases: TGTGCCAGCTCTCCCTACACTGAAGCTTTCTTT.

Only a few counts were recorded for this clone. The rearrangement joins TRBV27 to TRBJ2-1; a possible D gene is TRBD1 (5 bases). Trimming stripped 6 bases from V and 12 bases from J, with 15 bases between. This CDR3 spans 12 amino acids. Germline CDR1 reads MNHEY; CDR2 reads SMNVEV (reference sequence). The CDR3 nucleotides are TGTGCCAGCAGCAAGCTGGGCCAGGGGCAGTTCTTC. Translated, it gives CASSKLGQGQFF.

This clone has a count of ten or more. The chain joins TRBV10-1 to TRBJ2-1, with 8 bases identical to TRBD2. Germline V gives CDR1 WNHNN, CDR2 SYGVQD (reference sequence). V was clipped by 3 bases and J by 0 bases; unmatched bases: 1. This CDR3 spans 15 amino acids. The CDR3 nucleotides are TGCGCCAGCAGTGAAGGGACTAGCTCCTACAATGAGCAGTTCTTC. It specifies CASSEGTSSYNEQFF.

A word on this clone: A read error is possible here, since a much larger clone lies one base away. Other nucleotide sequences in the sample specify the same CDR3. The chain combines TRBV29-1 with TRBJ1-2; no clear D. The V gene's germline CDR1 is SQVTM and CDR2 ANQGSEA. The CDR3 extends over 11 amino acids. For the CDR3, the DNA is TGCAGCGTTCTTTATAACTACGGCTACACCTTC. This sequence encodes CSVLYNYGYTF. The variable domain in full, completed from reference TRBV29-1 and TRBJ1-2, reads SAVISQKPSRDICQRGTSLTIQCQVDSQVTMMFWYRQQPGQSLTLIATANQGSEATYESGFVIDKFPISRPNLTFSTLTVSNMSPEDSSIYLCSVLYNYGYTFGSGTRLTVV.

The V call is TRBV4-2, the J call TRBJ2-1, with 13 nucleotides matching TRBD2. The CDR3 extends over 16 amino acids. Looked up from germline, CDR1 is LGHNA and CDR2 is YNFKEQ. With V trimmed by 5 bases and J by 2 bases, 3 bases remained unmatched. The CDR3 sequence is CASSRGLAGPYNEQFF. CDR3 nucleotide sequence: TGTGCCAGCAGCAGGGGACTAGCGGGACCCTACAATGAGCAGTTCTTC.

This sequence joins TRBV30 and TRBJ2-2, with TRBD2 matching 12 bases. Germline CDR1 is GTSNPN and CDR2 is SVGIG (reference sequence). V dropped 5 bases and J dropped 6; count of bases not matched to a gene: 7. This CDR3 is 15 amino acids long. CDR3 DNA sequence: TGTGCCTGGGCCAGACTAGCGGGAGTCGCCGGGGAGCTGTTTTTT. This translates into CAWARLAGVAGELFF.

The chain combines TRBV6-4 with TRBJ2-3, with no clear D. Trimming removed 5 bases at V and 5 bases at J, with 14 bases between. Germline-derived CDR1 and CDR2 are MRHNA and SNTAGT. The CDR3 extends over 14 amino acids. The CDR3 is CASSYQPSRDTQYF. The CDR3, as DNA: TGTGCCAGCAGTTACCAGCCAAGTAGAGATACGCAGTATTTT.

This clone was observed at least ten times. The V call is TRBV6-1, the J call TRBJ2-1, with 11 bases lining up with TRBD2. The germline gives CDR1 MNHNS, CDR2 SASEGT. The CDR3 has 14 amino acids. J was trimmed by 5 bases and V by 5 bases; bases with no gene match: 2. The CDR3 nucleotides are TGTGCCAGCAGTACGGGACTAGCGGACAATGAGCAGTTCTTC. As protein: CASSTGLADNEQFF.

The V gene is TRBV12-3 or TRBV12-4, the J gene TRBJ1-6; no reliable D call. This CDR3 has 14 amino acids. V was shortened by 6 bases and J by 3 bases, with 9 bases between the two germline ends. The CDR3 coding sequence is TGTGCCAGCAGGGTAGGAATCTATAATTCACCCCTCCACTTT. It translates to CASRVGIYNSPLHF.

The chain has TRBV27 and TRBJ2-7; unclear D gene. Germline V gene sequence: CDR1 MNHEY, CDR2 SMNVEV (reference sequence). Trimming took 4 bases from V and 0 from J, leaving 19 bases between them. The CDR3 contains 17 residues. CDR3 DNA sequence: TGTGCCAGCAGTTCCGAACGACATAGGCCGAGCTCCTACGAGCAGTACTTC. It specifies CASSSERHRPSSYEQYF.

The genes are TRBV20-1 and TRBJ1-1; tentatively, D is TRBD1 (5 bases). Trimming stripped 0 bases from V and 5 bases from J, with 16 bases between. Germline lookup yields CDR1 DFQATT and CDR2 SNEGSKA (reference sequence). This CDR3 is 15 amino acids long. CDR3: CSAREILQWGTEAFF. Here the CDR3 DNA reads TGCAGTGCTAGAGAGATTTTACAGTGGGGGACTGAAGCTTTCTTT.

This clone was observed a handful of times. A much larger clone differs by one base, so this may be a read error. The J gene is TRBJ2-3, the V gene TRBV19; D is unresolved. From germline, CDR1 is LNHDA and CDR2 SQIVND (reference sequence). The V and J ends lost 1 base and 4 bases respectively, with 6 bases between them. The CDR3 is made up of 13 amino acids. This chain's CDR3 is CASSIVWSDTQYF. The CDR3 DNA reads as TGTGCCAGTAGTATAGTTTGGTCAGATACGCAGTATTTT.

This clone was observed at least ten times. The J gene is TRBJ2-1, the V gene TRBV28, with 8 bases fitting TRBD1. Trimming at V came to 3 bases and at J to 9 bases, leaving 7 bases not matched to a gene. In germline, CDR1 is MDHEN, CDR2 SYDVKM. This CDR3 contains 14 residues. CDR3 protein: CASSFLPGGSEQFF. The DNA for the CDR3 is TGTGCCAGCAGTTTCCTCCCAGGGGGCTCTGAGCAGTTCTTC. Combining the CDR3 with reference TRBV28 and TRBJ2-1 gives the whole variable domain DVKVTQSSRYLVKRTGEKVFLECVQDMDHENMFWYRQDPGLGLRLIYFSYDVKMKEKGDIPEGYSVSREKKERFSLILESASTNQTSMYLCASSFLPGGSEQFFGPGTRLTVL.

Points on this clone: A much larger clone differs by one base, so this may be a read error. The sample holds other DNA sequences that translate to the same CDR3. The gene calls are TRBV9 and TRBJ2-1; D not resolved. The CDR3 has 13 residues. CDR1 is SGDLS and CDR2 is YYNGEE in the germline V gene. The CDR3 DNA sequence: TGTGCGAGCAGCCCCCCGACTGACGAAGAGCAGTTCTTC. Its translation: CASSPPTDEEQFF.

Only a few counts were recorded for this clone. This chain connects TRBV28 to TRBJ2-7, with 8 positions matching TRBD2. The germline gives CDR1 MDHEN, CDR2 SYDVKM. The CDR3 extends over 13 amino acids. Trimming at V came to 7 bases and at J to 7 bases, leaving 9 bases not matched to a gene. In DNA form, the CDR3 reads TGTGCCAGCAAAAAGCGGGAGATGAGTGAGCAGTACTTC. This translates into CASKKREMSEQYF.

This clone was picked up many times. The J gene is TRBJ2-5, the V gene TRBV15; unclear D gene. The CDR3 has 16 amino acids. Trimming took off 0 bases at V and 1 base at J, with 12 bases between the two ends. Germline-derived CDR1 and CDR2 are LNHNV and YYDKDF (reference sequence). As DNA, the CDR3 is TGTGCCACCAGCAGAGATTTTAGGGCGGTCCAAGAGACCCAGTACTTC. Translation gives CATSRDFRAVQETQYF.

This clone was seen only a few times. V gene TRBV24-1 combines with J gene TRBJ2-5, with a possible D match to TRBD2 (6 bases). CDR3 size: 13 residues. Germline V lookup: CDR1 KGHDR, CDR2 SFDVKD. Trimming left V 11 bases short and J 2 bases short, with 14 bases between. CDR3 in DNA: TGTGCCATCGGTAGTAGCGGTCAAGAGACCCAGTACTTC. As protein: CAIGSSGQETQYF.

The table lists this clone with many counts. The chain has TRBV11-2 and TRBJ2-7, with 9 bases lining up with TRBD1. V lost 1 base to trimming and J lost 2 bases; unmatched junction nucleotides: 0. CDR3 length: 14 amino acids. CDR1 SGHAT and CDR2 FQNNGV come from the germline V gene. The CDR3: CASSLGTGAYEQYF. CDR3 nucleotide sequence: TGTGCCAGCAGCTTAGGGACAGGGGCCTACGAGCAGTACTTC.

This clone was observed a handful of times. The rearrangement uses TRBV19 and TRBJ1-1; D is undetermined. Germline V gene sequence: CDR1 LNHDA, CDR2 SQIVND (reference sequence). The CDR3 is made up of 14 amino acids. Trimming stripped 2 bases from V and 1 base from J, with 8 bases between. The CDR3 coding sequence is TGTGCCAGTAGTATATCTCACGAGAACACTGAAGCTTTCTTT. Its translation: CASSISHENTEAFF.

This clone turned up a few times. The gene calls are TRBV28 and TRBJ1-3; perhaps TRBD1 as D (5 bases). V lost 5 bases and J lost 4, with 24 bases in between. Germline lookup yields CDR1 MDHEN and CDR2 SYDVKM. The CDR3 runs to 18 residues. CDR3 bases: TGTGCCAGCAGTCCCTCCCTGGGGGACCGGGATTCAGGAAACACCATATATTTT. Amino acid sequence: CASSPSLGDRDSGNTIYF.